This TCR beta chain was captured in a study of a mutant IDH1 vaccine in newly diagnosed glioma. Study-wide results and limits: Induction of immune responses by the vaccine occurred in roughly 93% of patients.

Time point in this sample: week 11, during vaccination. The vaccine gave 300 ug of a 20-mer mutant IDH1 peptide subcutaneously per dose. Comments on this clone: The antigen remains unidentified.

The CDR3 runs to 16 residues. Trimming pared 1 base from V and 5 bases from J, leaving 15 bases between. CDR1 and CDR2 (germline): SGHTA, FQGNSA. This table comes from immunoSEQ multiplex PCR, and its TCRdb copy is limited to in-frame clones, with some not included. The sample lists tens of thousands of clones, less than 85% occurring once. The chain has TRBV7-2 and TRBJ1-5, with a weak D call TRBD1 (6 bases). This clonotype originated in a woman between 45 and 65 years old with glioma. This specimen was PBMCs, taken from a glioma patient whose treatment included an IDH1 peptide vaccine. CDR3 nucleotides: TGTGCCAGCAGCTTAGATTACAGGGCGGTGGATCAGCCCCAGCATTTT. Translating it yields CASSLDYRAVDQPQHF. Combining the CDR3 with reference TRBV7-2 and TRBJ1-5 gives the whole variable domain GAGVSQSPSNKVTEKGKDVELRCDPISGHTALYWYRQSLGQGLEFLIYFQGNSAPDKSGLPSDRFSAERTGGSVSTLTIQRTQQEDSAVYLCASSLDYRAVDQPQHFGDGTRLSIL.